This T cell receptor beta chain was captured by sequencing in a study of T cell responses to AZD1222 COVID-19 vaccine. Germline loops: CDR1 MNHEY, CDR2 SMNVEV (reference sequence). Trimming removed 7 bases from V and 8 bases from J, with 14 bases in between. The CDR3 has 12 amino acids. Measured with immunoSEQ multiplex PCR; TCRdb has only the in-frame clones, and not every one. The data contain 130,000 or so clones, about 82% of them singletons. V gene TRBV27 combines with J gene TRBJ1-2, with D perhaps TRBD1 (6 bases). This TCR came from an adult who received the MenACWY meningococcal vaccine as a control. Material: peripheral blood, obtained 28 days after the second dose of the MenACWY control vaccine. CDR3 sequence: CASTTGRKGYTF. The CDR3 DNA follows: TGTGCCAGCACGACAGGTAGAAAGGGCTACACCTTC.